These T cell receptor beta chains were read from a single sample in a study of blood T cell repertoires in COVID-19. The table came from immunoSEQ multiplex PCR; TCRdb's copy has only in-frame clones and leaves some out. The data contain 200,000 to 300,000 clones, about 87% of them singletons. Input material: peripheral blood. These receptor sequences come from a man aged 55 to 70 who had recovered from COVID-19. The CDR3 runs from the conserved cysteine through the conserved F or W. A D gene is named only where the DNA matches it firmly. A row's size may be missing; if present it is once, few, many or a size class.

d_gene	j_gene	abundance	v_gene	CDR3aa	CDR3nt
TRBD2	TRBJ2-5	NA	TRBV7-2	CASSLLLAGGTTQYF	TGTGCCAGCAGCTTATTGCTAGCGGGGGGGACGACCCAGTACTTC
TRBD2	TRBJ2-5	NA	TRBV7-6	CASSPLAGGSETQYF	TGTGCCAGCAGCCCACTAGCGGGGGGTTCGGAGACCCAGTACTTC
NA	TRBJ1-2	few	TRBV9	CASSVVGGDYGYTF	TGTGCCAGCAGCGTAGTCGGCGGGGACTATGGCTACACCTTC
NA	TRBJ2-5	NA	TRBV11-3	CASSPGGILETQYF	TGTGCCAGCAGCCCAGGGGGGATTTTGGAGACCCAGTACTTC
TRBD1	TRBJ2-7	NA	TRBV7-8	CASSLTRQGVYEQYF	TGTGCCAGCAGCTTAACTCGACAGGGGGTGTACGAGCAGTACTTC
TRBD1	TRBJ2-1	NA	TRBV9	CASSARQGTYNEQFF	TGTGCCAGCAGCGCCCGACAGGGGACCTACAATGAGCAGTTCTTC
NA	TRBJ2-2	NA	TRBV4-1	CASSQDPLYHTGELFF	TGCGCCAGCAGCCAAGATCCACTATACCACACCGGGGAGCTGTTTTTT
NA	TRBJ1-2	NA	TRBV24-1	CATSKTGYYGYTF	TGTGCCACCAGCAAGACAGGATACTATGGCTACACCTTC
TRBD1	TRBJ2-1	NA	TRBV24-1	CATSDRDRSNEQFF	TGTGCCACCAGTGATCGGGACAGGTCGAATGAGCAGTTCTTC
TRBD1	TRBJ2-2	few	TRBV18	CASSPLGGRAGELFF	TGTGCCAGCTCACCGTTAGGGGGCCGAGCCGGGGAGCTGTTTTTT
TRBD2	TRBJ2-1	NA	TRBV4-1	CASSQEERGGNEQFF	TGCGCCAGCAGCCAAGAGGAGCGGGGGGGCAATGAGCAGTTCTTC
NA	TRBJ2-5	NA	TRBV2	CASIRGGETQYF	TGTGCCAGCATTAGAGGTGGAGAGACCCAGTACTTC
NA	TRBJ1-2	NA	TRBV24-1	CATSDSAGWANYGYTF	TGTGCCACCAGTGATTCGGCAGGGTGGGCTAACTATGGCTACACCTTC
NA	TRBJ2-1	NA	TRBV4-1	CASSQDSRDEQFF	TGCGCCAGCAGCCAAGACTCCCGGGATGAGCAGTTCTTC
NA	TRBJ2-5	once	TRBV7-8	CASSQPGETQYF	TGTGCCAGCAGCCAACCCGGAGAGACCCAGTACTTC
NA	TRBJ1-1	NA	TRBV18	CASSVRELNEAFF	TGTGCCAGCTCAGTACGAGAGCTTAATGAAGCTTTCTTT
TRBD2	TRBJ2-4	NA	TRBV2	CASSAKFSGDWKNIQYF	TGTGCCAGCAGTGCTAAGTTTAGCGGGGATTGGAAAAACATTCAGTACTTC
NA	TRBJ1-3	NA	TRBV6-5	CASSPGLFSGNTIYF	TGTGCCAGCAGTCCGGGACTCTTCTCTGGAAACACCATATATTTT
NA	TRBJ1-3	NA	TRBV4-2	CASSSRTLTSGNTIYF	TGTGCCAGCAGCTCAAGAACCCTGACAAGTGGAAACACCATATATTTT
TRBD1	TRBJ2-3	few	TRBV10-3	CAISRLGTGGRADTQYF	TGTGCCATTTCACGACTTGGGACAGGGGGCCGGGCAGATACGCAGTATTTT
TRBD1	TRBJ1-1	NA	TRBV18	CASSPDRGSTEAFF	TGTGCCAGCTCCCCCGACAGGGGATCCACTGAAGCTTTCTTT
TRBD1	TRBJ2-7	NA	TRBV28	CASLEGQGVKEQYF	TGTGCCAGCCTAGAGGGACAGGGGGTGAAGGAGCAGTACTTC
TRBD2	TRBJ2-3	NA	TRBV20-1	CSASRTSGGTQYF	TGCAGTGCTAGTCGGACTAGCGGGGGTACGCAGTATTTT
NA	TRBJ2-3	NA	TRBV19	CASSSQPGQNPTDTQYF	TGTGCCAGTAGTTCTCAACCTGGACAGAATCCTACAGATACGCAGTATTTT
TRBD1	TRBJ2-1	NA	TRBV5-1	CASSLVAGGVYNEQFF	TGCGCCAGCAGCTTGGTTGCAGGGGGTGTCTACAATGAGCAGTTCTTC
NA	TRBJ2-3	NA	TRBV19	CASSPRGAGASTDTQYF	TGTGCCAGTAGTCCCCGAGGGGCGGGGGCAAGCACAGATACGCAGTATTTT
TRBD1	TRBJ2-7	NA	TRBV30	CAWRGTVYEQYF	TGTGCCTGGAGAGGGACAGTTTACGAGCAGTACTTC
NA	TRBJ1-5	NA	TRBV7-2	CASSRPGREQPQHF	TGTGCCAGCAGTCGACCAGGCAGGGAACAGCCCCAGCATTTT
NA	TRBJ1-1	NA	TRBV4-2	CASSQAHINEAFF	TGTGCCAGCAGCCAAGCCCACATAAATGAAGCTTTCTTT
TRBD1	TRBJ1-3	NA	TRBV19	CASSDRGLGNTIYF	TGTGCCAGTAGTGACAGGGGGCTTGGAAACACCATATATTTT
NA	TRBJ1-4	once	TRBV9	CASSPSGAREKLFF	TGTGCCAGCAGCCCATCAGGGGCCCGTGAAAAACTGTTTTTT
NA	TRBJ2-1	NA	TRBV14	CASSITDSYNEQFF	TGTGCCAGCAGCATAACCGACAGCTACAATGAGCAGTTCTTC
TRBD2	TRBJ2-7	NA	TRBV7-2	CASSHSGGALREQYF	TGTGCCAGCAGCCATAGCGGGGGGGCCCTTAGGGAGCAGTACTTC
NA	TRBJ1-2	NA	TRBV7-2	CASSLEGLGGYTF	TGTGCCAGCAGCTTAGAGGGGTTGGGAGGCTACACCTTC
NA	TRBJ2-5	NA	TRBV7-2	CASSFSGSLSRTQYF	TGTGCCAGCAGCTTCAGCGGGTCTCTTTCGCGGACCCAGTACTTC
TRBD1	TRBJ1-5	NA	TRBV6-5	CASNRIGGENQPQHF	TGTGCCAGCAATCGTATAGGGGGCGAAAATCAGCCCCAGCATTTT
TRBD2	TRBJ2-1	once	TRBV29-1	CSVSSGSSYNEQFF	TGCAGCGTTTCTAGCGGGAGCTCCTACAATGAGCAGTTCTTC
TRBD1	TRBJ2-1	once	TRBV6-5	CAIHDRVNYNEQFF	TGTGCCATCCATGACAGGGTTAACTACAATGAGCAGTTCTTC
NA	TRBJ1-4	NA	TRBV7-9	CASRASLTNEKLFF	TGTGCCAGCAGAGCGAGCTTAACTAATGAAAAACTGTTTTTT
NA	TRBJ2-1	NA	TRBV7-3	CASSPGVGGNEQFF	TGTGCCAGCAGCCCCGGGGTGGGGGGCAATGAGCAGTTCTTC
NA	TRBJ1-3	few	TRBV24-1	CATGTLNTIYF	TGTGCCACCGGGACTCTAAACACCATATATTTT
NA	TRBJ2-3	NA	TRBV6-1	CASSGDIAPSTDTQYF	TGTGCCAGCAGTGGGGACATCGCTCCTAGCACAGATACGCAGTATTTT
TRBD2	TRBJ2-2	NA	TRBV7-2	CASSLGGSGGPGHTGELFF	TGTGCCAGCAGCTTAGGCGGTAGCGGGGGGCCCGGCCACACCGGGGAGCTGTTTTTT
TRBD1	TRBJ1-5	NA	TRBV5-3	CARSFGGSRGYNQPQHF	TGTGCCAGAAGCTTTGGCGGCAGCAGGGGGTACAATCAGCCCCAGCATTTT
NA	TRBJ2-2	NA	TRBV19	CASSAVGGELFF	TGTGCCAGTAGTGCCGTCGGGGGGGAGCTGTTTTTT
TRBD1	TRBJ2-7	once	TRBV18	CASSSTLQGYSYEQYF	TGTGCCAGCTCATCTACACTACAGGGGTACTCCTACGAGCAGTACTTC
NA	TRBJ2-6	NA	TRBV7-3	CASRSTGGVLTF	TGTGCCAGCAGGTCAACCGGGGGCGTCCTGACTTTC
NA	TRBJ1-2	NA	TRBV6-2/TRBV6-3	CASSYSADGYTF	TGTGCCAGCAGTTACTCGGCCGATGGCTACACCTTC
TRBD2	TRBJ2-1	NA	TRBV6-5	CASRFLAGLGNEQFF	TGTGCCAGCAGATTTCTAGCGGGTTTAGGCAATGAGCAGTTCTTC
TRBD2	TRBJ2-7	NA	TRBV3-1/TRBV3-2	CASSQGTSGALGYEQYF	TGTGCCAGCAGCCAAGGTACTAGCGGGGCCCTAGGCTACGAGCAGTACTTC
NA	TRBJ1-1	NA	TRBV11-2	CASSSGTFEAFF	TGTGCCAGCAGCTCCGGGACATTCGAAGCTTTCTTT
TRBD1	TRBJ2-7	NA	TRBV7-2	CASSLQGAYEQYF	TGTGCCAGCAGCTTACAGGGGGCTTACGAGCAGTACTTC
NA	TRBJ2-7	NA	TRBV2	CASSGTAGWEQYF	TGTGCCAGCAGTGGGACAGCCGGCTGGGAGCAGTACTTC
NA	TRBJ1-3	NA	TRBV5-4	CASSLPGYGNTIYF	TGTGCCAGCAGCCTTCCGGGTTACGGAAACACCATATATTTT
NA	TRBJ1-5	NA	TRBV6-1	CASSETTIPSNQPQHF	TGTGCCAGCAGTGAAACGACTATACCTAGCAATCAGCCCCAGCATTTT
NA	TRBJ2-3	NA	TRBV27	CASSNVGAKTDTQYF	TGTGCCAGCAGTAATGTAGGGGCTAAGACAGATACGCAGTATTTT
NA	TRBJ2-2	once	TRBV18	CASSPPGARSGELFF	TGTGCCAGCTCACCACCGGGTGCGCGGTCCGGGGAGCTGTTTTTT
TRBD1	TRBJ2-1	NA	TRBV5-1	CASSFQGGTGKGNEQFF	TGCGCCAGCAGCTTCCAAGGGGGGACAGGGAAAGGCAATGAGCAGTTCTTC
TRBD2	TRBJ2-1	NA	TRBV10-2	CASSETSGGPSYNEQFF	TGCGCCAGCAGTGAGACTAGCGGGGGGCCCTCCTACAATGAGCAGTTCTTC